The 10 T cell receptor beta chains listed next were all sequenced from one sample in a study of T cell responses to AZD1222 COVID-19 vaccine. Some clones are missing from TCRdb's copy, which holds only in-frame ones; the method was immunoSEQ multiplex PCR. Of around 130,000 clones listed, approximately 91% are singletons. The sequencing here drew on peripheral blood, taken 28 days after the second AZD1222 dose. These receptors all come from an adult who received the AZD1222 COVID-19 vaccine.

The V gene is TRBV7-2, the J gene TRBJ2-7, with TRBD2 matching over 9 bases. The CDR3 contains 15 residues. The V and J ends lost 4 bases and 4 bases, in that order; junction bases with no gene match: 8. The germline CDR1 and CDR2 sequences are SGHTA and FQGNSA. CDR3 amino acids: CASSYLAGKGYEQYV. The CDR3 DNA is TGTGCCAGCAGCTATCTAGCGGGGAAAGGATACGAGCAGTACGTC.

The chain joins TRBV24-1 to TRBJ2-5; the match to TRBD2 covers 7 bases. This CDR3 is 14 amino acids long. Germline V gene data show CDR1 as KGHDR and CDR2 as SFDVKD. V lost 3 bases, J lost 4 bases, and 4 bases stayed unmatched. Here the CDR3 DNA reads TGTGCCACCAGTGATCCTATAGCGGGAGAGACCCAGTACTTC. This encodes CATSDPIAGETQYF.

The CDR3, as DNA: TGTGCCAGCAGCCCGGACACAACTGGAAACACCATATATTTT. Translated, it gives CASSPDTTGNTIYF. V and J are TRBV3-1 (or the pseudogene TRBV3-2) and TRBJ1-3; TRBD1 might be the D (5 bases). Trimming cost V 4 bases and J 2 bases, with 9 bases left between them. CDR1 and CDR2 (germline): LGHDT, YNNKEL (reference sequence). The CDR3 consists of 14 residues.

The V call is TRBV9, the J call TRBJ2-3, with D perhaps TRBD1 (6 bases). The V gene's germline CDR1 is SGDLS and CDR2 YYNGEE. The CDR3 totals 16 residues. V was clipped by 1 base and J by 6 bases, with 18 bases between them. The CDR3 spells CASSVRGQQGVDTQYF. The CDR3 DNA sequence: TGTGCCAGCAGCGTAAGAGGACAGCAGGGAGTGGATACGCAGTATTTT.

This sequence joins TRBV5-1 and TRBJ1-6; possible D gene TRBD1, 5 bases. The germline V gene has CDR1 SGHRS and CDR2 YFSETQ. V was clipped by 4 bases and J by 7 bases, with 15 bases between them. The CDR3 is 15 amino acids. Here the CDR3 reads CASSGAGGSNSPLHF. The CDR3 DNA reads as TGCGCCAGCAGCGGGGCCGGGGGTAGCAATTCACCCCTCCACTTT.

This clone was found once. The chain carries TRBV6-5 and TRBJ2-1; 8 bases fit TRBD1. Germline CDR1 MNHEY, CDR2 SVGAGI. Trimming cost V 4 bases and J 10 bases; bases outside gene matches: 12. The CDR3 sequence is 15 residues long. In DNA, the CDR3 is TGTGCCAGCAGTTCCGGGACAGGCAGGCGAGGGGAGCAGTTCTTC. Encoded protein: CASSSGTGRRGEQFF.

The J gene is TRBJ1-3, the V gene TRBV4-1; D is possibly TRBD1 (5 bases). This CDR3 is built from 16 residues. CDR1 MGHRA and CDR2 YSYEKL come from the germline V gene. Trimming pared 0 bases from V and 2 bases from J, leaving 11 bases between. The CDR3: CASSQDGRGAGNTIYF. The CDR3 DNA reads TGCGCCAGCAGCCAAGATGGTCGGGGGGCTGGAAACACCATATATTTT.

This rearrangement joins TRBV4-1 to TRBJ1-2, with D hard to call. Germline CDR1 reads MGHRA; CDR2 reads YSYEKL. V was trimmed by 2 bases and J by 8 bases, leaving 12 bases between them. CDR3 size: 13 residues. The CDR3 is CASSQFYPGGYTF. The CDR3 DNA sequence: TGCGCCAGCAGCCAATTCTATCCGGGGGGCTACACCTTC.

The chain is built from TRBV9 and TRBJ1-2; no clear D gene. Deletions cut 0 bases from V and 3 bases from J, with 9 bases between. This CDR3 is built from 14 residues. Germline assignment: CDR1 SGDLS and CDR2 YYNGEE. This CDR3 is CASSVAFGDYGYTF. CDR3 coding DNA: TGTGCCAGCAGCGTAGCCTTCGGCGACTATGGCTACACCTTC.

The CDR3, as DNA: TGCAGCGTTGGGACAGGGGGCGCCGGACAGTACTTC. This sequence encodes CSVGTGGAGQYF. The V call is TRBV29-1, the J call TRBJ2-7; 11 bases fit TRBD1. The CDR3 covers 12 residues. Trimming cost V 4 bases and J 10 bases; bases outside gene matches: 6. In germline, CDR1 is SQVTM, CDR2 ANQGSEA.